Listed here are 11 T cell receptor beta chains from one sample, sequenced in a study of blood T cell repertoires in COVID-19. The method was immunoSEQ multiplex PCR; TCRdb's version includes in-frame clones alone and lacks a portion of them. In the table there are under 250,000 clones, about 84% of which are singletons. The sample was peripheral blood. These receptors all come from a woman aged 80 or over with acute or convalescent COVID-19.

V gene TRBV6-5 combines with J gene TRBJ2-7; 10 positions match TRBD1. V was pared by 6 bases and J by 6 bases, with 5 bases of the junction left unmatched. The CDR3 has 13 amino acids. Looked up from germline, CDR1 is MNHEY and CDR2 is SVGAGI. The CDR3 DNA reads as TGTGCCAGCAGATCCGGACAGGGGGGCGAGCAGTACTTC. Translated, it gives CASRSGQGGEQYF.

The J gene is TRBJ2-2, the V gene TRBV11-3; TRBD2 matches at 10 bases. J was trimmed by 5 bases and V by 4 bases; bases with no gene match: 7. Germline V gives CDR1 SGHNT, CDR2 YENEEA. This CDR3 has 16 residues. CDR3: CASSYLAGVGTGELFF. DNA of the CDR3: TGTGCCAGCAGCTATCTAGCGGGAGTAGGAACCGGGGAGCTGTTTTTT.

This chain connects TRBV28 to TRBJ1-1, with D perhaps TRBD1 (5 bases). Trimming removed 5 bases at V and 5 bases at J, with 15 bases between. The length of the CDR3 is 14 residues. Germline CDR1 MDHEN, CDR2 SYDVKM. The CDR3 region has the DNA TGTGCCAGCAGTCCCGGGGGGGTCGGGACTGAAGCTTTCTTT. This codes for CASSPGGVGTEAFF.

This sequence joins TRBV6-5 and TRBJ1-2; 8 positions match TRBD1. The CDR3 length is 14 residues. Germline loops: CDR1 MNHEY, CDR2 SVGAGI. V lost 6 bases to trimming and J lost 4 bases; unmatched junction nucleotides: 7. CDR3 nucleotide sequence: TGTGCCAGCAGCTCGGGACAGGAAGCCTATGGCTACACCTTC. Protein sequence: CASSSGQEAYGYTF.

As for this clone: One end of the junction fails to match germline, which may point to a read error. This CDR3 is CGGQGDEQYF. CDR3 in DNA: TGCGGGGGACAGGGGGACGAGCAGTACTTC. This chain links TRBV3-1 (or the pseudogene TRBV3-2) with TRBJ2-7; 11 bases align to TRBD1. CDR3 size: 10 residues. Germline V CDR1 and CDR2: LGHDT, YNNKEL (reference sequence).

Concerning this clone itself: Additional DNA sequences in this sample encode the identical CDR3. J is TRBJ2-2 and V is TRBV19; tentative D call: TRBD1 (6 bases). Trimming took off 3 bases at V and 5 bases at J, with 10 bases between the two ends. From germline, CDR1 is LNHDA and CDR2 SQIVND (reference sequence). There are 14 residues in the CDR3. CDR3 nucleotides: TGTGCCAGTAGTATTATCCAGGGGACCGGGGAGCTGTTTTTT. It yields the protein CASSIIQGTGELFF.

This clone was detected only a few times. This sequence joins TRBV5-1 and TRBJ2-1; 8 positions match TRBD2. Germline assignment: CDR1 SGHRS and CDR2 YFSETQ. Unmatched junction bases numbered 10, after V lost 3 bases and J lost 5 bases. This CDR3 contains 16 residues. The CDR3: CASSSKISGADNEQFF. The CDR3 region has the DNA TGCGCCAGCAGCTCGAAGATTAGCGGGGCCGACAATGAGCAGTTCTTC.

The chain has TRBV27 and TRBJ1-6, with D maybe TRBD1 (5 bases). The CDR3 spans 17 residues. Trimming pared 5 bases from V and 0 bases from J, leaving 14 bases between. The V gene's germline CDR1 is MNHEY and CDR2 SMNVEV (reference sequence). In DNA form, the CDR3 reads TGTGCCAGCAGTCGGGACTTCCCGAGCTCCTATAATTCACCCCTCCACTTT. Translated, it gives CASSRDFPSSYNSPLHF.

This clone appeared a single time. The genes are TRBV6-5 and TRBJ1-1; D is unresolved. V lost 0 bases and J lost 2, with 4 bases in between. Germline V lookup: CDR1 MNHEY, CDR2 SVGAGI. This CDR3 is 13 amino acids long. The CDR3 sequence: CASSYSANTEAFF. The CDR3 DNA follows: TGTGCCAGCAGTTACTCGGCTAACACTGAAGCTTTCTTT.

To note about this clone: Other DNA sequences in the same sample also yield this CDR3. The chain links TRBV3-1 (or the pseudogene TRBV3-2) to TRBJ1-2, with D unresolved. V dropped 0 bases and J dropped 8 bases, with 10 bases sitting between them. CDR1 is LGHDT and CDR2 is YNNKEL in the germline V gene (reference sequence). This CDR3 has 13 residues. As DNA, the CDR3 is TGTGCCAGCAGCCAAGACCCAAGAGGCGGCTACACCTTC. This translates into CASSQDPRGGYTF.

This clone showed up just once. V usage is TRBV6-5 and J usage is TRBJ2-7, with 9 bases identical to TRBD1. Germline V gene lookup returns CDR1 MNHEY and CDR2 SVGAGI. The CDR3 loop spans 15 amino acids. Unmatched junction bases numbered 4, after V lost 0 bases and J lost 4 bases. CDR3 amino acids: CASSYSKDRGYEQYF. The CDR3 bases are TGTGCCAGCAGTTACTCGAAGGACAGGGGATACGAGCAGTACTTC.